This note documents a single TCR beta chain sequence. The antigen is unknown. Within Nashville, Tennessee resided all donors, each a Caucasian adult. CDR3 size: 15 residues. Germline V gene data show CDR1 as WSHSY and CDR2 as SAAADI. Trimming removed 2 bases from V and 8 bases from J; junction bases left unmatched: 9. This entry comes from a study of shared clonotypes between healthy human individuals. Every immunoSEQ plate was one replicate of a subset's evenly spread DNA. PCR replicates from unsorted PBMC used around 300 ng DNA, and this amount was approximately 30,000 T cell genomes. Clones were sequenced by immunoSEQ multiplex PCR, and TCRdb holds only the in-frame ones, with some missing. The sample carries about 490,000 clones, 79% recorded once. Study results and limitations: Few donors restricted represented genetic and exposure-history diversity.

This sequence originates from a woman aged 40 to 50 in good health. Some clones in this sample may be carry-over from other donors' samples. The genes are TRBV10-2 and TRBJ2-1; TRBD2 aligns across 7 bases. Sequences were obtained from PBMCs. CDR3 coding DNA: TGCGCCAGCAGTGAGGGCGGGAGAACGCCTTATGAGCAGTTCTTC. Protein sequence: CASSEGGRTPYEQFF.